This T cell receptor beta chain was documented in a study of blood T cell repertoires in COVID-19. Germline CDR1 is MNHNS and CDR2 is SASEGT. The CDR3 is 14 residues long. Trimming took off 6 bases at V and 6 bases at J, with 16 bases between the two ends. Assay used: immunoSEQ multiplex PCR; TCRdb lists only in-frame clones, some missing. The repertoire holds more than 70,000 clones, with around three quarters as singletons. Sequencing was performed on peripheral blood. V is TRBV6-1 and J is TRBJ2-3; no reliable D call. This TCR was sampled from a woman in her sixties or seventies with acute or convalescent COVID-19. For the CDR3, the DNA is TGTGCCAGCAGACTCGGTCCACCCACGGATACGCAGTATTTT. Translating it yields CASRLGPPTDTQYF.